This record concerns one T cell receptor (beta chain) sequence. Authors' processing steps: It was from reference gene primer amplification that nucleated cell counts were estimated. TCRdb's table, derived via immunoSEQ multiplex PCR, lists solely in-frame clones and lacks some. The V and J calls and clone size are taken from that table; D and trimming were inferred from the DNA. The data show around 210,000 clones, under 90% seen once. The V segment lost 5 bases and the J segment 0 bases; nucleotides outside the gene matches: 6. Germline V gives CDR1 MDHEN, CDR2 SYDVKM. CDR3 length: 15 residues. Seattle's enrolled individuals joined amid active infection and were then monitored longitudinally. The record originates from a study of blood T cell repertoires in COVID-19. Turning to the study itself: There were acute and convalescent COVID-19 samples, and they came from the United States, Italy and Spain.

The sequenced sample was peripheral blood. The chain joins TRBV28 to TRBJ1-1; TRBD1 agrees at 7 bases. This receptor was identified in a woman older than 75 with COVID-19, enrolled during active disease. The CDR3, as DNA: TGTGCCAGCAGTCCGGGGACAGCGATGAACACTGAAGCTTTCTTT. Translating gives CASSPGTAMNTEAFF.